A single sample is the source of the 25 T cell receptor beta chains below, sequenced in a study of siplizumab effects on memory and regulatory T cells. The data were produced by immunoSEQ multiplex PCR, yet TCRdb's version contains in-frame clones alone and is incomplete. Of roughly 100,000 clones listed, over 85% are singletons. Sequenced: Tregs sorted from blood. These receptors were obtained from a human donor in good health.

The chain couples TRBV29-1 to TRBJ2-2; D possibly matches TRBD1 or TRBD2 (5 bases each). The CDR3 runs to 13 residues. The germline CDR1 and CDR2 sequences are SQVTM and ANQGSEA. The V and J ends lost 8 bases and 2 bases respectively, with 12 bases between them. The CDR3 sequence is CSPAGTNTGELFF. The CDR3 nucleotides read TGCAGCCCTGCCGGGACCAACACCGGGGAGCTGTTTTTT.

In nucleotides, the CDR3 is TGTGCCAGCAGCTTGCTGGCGGGGCTCACTGAAGCTTTCTTT. Translating it yields CASSLLAGLTEAFF. The chain couples TRBV5-6 to TRBJ1-1; perhaps TRBD1 as D (5 bases). Per germline, CDR1 SGHDT and CDR2 YYEEEE. Trimming shortened V by 1 base and J by 4 bases, and 11 bases separated the two germline ends. The CDR3 spans 14 residues.

The chain uses TRBV5-1 and TRBJ2-3; 11 positions agree with TRBD2. Trimming at V came to 7 bases and at J to 6 bases, leaving 7 bases not matched to a gene. Per germline, CDR1 SGHRS and CDR2 YFSETQ. The CDR3 runs 14 residues. CDR3 nucleotides: TGCGCCAGCTATAGCGGGGGGGCCTGGGATACGCAGTATTTT. Translation: CASYSGGAWDTQYF.

The chain couples TRBV6-6 to TRBJ2-7; D is possibly TRBD1 or TRBD2 (5 bases each). The V and J ends lost 6 bases and 4 bases respectively, with 19 bases between them. CDR1 is MNHNY and CDR2 is SVGAGI in the germline V gene (reference sequence). The CDR3 extends over 15 amino acids. CDR3 region: CASSPGGTTLYEQYF. CDR3 bases: TGTGCCAGCAGCCCTGGTGGGACCACACTTTACGAGCAGTACTTC.

Only one count was recorded for this clone. The rearrangement links TRBV30 to TRBJ1-1; D possibly corresponds to TRBD1 (6 bases). The CDR3 contains 13 residues. Trimming removed 5 bases at V and 6 bases at J, with 16 bases between. Germline-derived CDR1 and CDR2 are GTSNPN and SVGIG (reference sequence). CDR3 sequence: CAWRGRGDPEAFF. The CDR3, as DNA: TGTGCCTGGCGGGGCAGGGGAGACCCTGAAGCTTTCTTT. Using reference TRBV30 and TRBJ1-1 for the parts outside the CDR3, the full variable domain is SQTIHQWPATLVQPVGSPLSLECTVEGTSNPNLYWYRQAAGRGLQLLFYSVGIGQISSEVPQNLSASRPQDRQFILSSKKLLLSDSGFYLCAWRGRGDPEAFFGQGTRLTVV.

The gene calls are TRBV2 and TRBJ1-5, with D hard to call. Germline loops: CDR1 SNHLY, CDR2 FYNNEI. V lost 7 bases and J lost 4, with 11 bases in between. This CDR3 spans 13 amino acids. The CDR3 DNA sequence: TGTGCCAGCAACTCCCCTCCAAATCAGCCCCAGCATTTT. It yields the protein CASNSPPNQPQHF.

CDR3 protein: CASRRQTITDTQYF. For the CDR3, the DNA is TGTGCCAGCAGACGACAGACGATTACAGATACGCAGTATTTT. The chain employs TRBV2 and TRBJ2-3; TRBD1 is a possible D gene (5 bases). V was clipped by 6 bases and J by 3 bases, with 13 bases between them. Germline V gene sequence: CDR1 SNHLY, CDR2 FYNNEI. The CDR3 totals 14 residues.

The chain employs TRBV6-1 and TRBJ2-5; D is perhaps TRBD1 (5 bases). V was clipped by 4 bases and J by 1 base, with 10 bases between them. In germline, CDR1 is MNHNS, CDR2 SASEGT. The CDR3 runs to 14 residues. This CDR3 is CASSVGPVQETQYF. The DNA of the CDR3 is TGTGCCAGCAGTGTGGGGCCGGTCCAAGAGACCCAGTACTTC.

The table lists this clone with a count of one. This sequence joins TRBV11-2 and TRBJ2-7; D could derive from TRBD1 or TRBD2 (5 bases each). Looked up from germline, CDR1 is SGHAT and CDR2 is FQNNGV. This CDR3 has 13 amino acids. V lost 5 bases to trimming and J lost 3 bases, with 11 bases between them. The CDR3 coding sequence is TGTGCCAGCAGCCGGGACCGGTACTACGAGCAGTACTTC. Its protein is CASSRDRYYEQYF.

The chain carries TRBV6-5 and TRBJ1-3, with D tentatively TRBD1 (5 bases). Trimming pared 6 bases from V and 1 base from J, leaving 7 bases between. CDR3 size: 13 residues. Germline lookup yields CDR1 MNHEY and CDR2 SVGAGI. DNA for the CDR3: TGTGCCAGCAGGGAGGGGTCTGGAAACACCATATATTTT. It is translated as CASREGSGNTIYF.

The chain has TRBV27 and TRBJ2-3, with no clear D. Germline-derived CDR1 and CDR2 are MNHEY and SMNVEV (reference sequence). The CDR3 consists of 13 residues. The V end lost 8 bases, the J end lost 10 bases, and 19 bases lay between the germline ends. The CDR3 nucleotides are TGTGCCAGCCGGCGATCGGGTGGGATTGCGCAGTATTTT. Translating it yields CASRRSGGIAQYF.

V usage is TRBV6-1 and J usage is TRBJ1-5, with D hard to call. Germline V CDR1 and CDR2: MNHNS, SASEGT. The CDR3 spans 12 residues. V was trimmed by 2 bases and J by 6 bases, leaving 5 bases between them. The CDR3 is CASSETSQPQHF. The DNA for the CDR3 is TGTGCCAGCAGTGAAACGAGTCAGCCCCAGCATTTT.

This chain connects TRBV19 to TRBJ1-2, with 9 bases that match TRBD1. This CDR3 region has 13 residues. The trim removed 7 bases at V and 3 bases at J, leaving 3 bases unmatched. The germline gives CDR1 LNHDA, CDR2 SQIVND (reference sequence). CDR3 nucleotides: TGTGCCAGTAATCGACAGGGGGACTATGGCTACACCTTC. This sequence encodes CASNRQGDYGYTF.

This clone was observed a single time. The rearrangement uses TRBV27 and TRBJ1-4, with D possibly TRBD1 on 5 matching bases. This CDR3 is 17 amino acids long. The V gene lost 8 bases and the J gene lost 0 bases, with 19 bases spanning the gap. Germline loops: CDR1 MNHEY, CDR2 SMNVEV (reference sequence). The CDR3, as DNA: TGTGCCAGCCCCCGGGGGTTAGGGACTCCAACTAATGAAAAACTGTTTTTT. Protein sequence: CASPRGLGTPTNEKLFF.

This chain joins TRBV5-6 and TRBJ2-7; TRBD1 or TRBD2 may be the D gene (6 bases each). The CDR3 spans 15 residues. Trimming shortened V by 0 bases and J by 3 bases, and 13 bases separated the two germline ends. Germline V gene data show CDR1 as SGHDT and CDR2 as YYEEEE. CDR3 residues: CASSLARGARYEQYF. In DNA form, the CDR3 reads TGTGCCAGCAGCTTGGCGAGGGGGGCCCGCTACGAGCAGTACTTC.

The rearrangement joins TRBV9 to TRBJ2-3; the D gene is possibly TRBD2 (6 bases). V lost 0 bases and J 4 bases, leaving 12 bases between the germline ends. CDR1 and CDR2 from the germline V gene are SGDLS and YYNGEE. The CDR3 length is 15 residues. Here the CDR3 reads CASSVGGLGPDTQYF. CDR3 in DNA: TGTGCCAGCAGCGTAGGGGGACTTGGCCCAGATACGCAGTATTTT. The full variable domain, with the rest looked up from reference TRBV9 and TRBJ2-3, is DSGVTQTPKHLITATGQRVTLRCSPRSGDLSVYWYQQSLDQGLQFLIQYYNGEERAKGNILERFSAQQFPDLHSELNLSSLELGDSALYFCASSVGGLGPDTQYFGPGTRLTVL.

The chain is built from TRBV29-1 and TRBJ2-5; D unresolved. Trimming removed 4 bases from V and 3 bases from J, with 3 bases in between. This CDR3 has 10 amino acids. CDR1 is SQVTM and CDR2 is ANQGSEA in the germline V gene. The CDR3 coding sequence is TGCAGCGTTGGGGAAGAGACCCAGTACTTC. Its protein is CSVGEETQYF.

The CDR3, as DNA: TGCGCCAGCAGCTGGACTAGCGGGGAGACCCAGTACTTC. It yields the protein CASSWTSGETQYF. V gene TRBV5-1 combines with J gene TRBJ2-5, with 11 bases aligning to TRBD2. CDR3 length equals 13 residues. The germline gives CDR1 SGHRS, CDR2 YFSETQ. V was pared by 3 bases and J by 5 bases, with 0 bases of the junction left unmatched. The full variable domain, completed using reference TRBV5-1 and TRBJ2-5, is KAGVTQTPRYLIKTRGQQVTLSCSPISGHRSVSWYQQTPGQGLQFLFEYFSETQRNKGNFPGRFSGRQFSNSRSEMNVSTLELGDSALYLCASSWTSGETQYFGPGTRLLVL.

This clone was seen a single time. The rearrangement joins TRBV11-3 to TRBJ2-3; 7 bases line up with TRBD1. Unmatched junction bases numbered 9, after V lost 4 bases and J lost 5 bases. The CDR3 has 15 amino acids. Looked up from germline, CDR1 is SGHNT and CDR2 is YENEEA. The chain's CDR3 is CASSSRGLFGDTQYF. The CDR3 bases are TGTGCCAGCAGCTCGAGGGGGCTATTCGGAGATACGCAGTATTTT.

The chain couples TRBV6-5 to TRBJ1-1, with D perhaps matching TRBD1 (5 bases). Germline CDR1 and CDR2: MNHEY and SVGAGI. The CDR3 runs to 13 residues. Trimming removed 6 bases from V and 5 bases from J, with 13 bases in between. The CDR3 is CASSLQVRTEAFF. For the CDR3, the DNA is TGTGCCAGCAGCTTACAGGTTCGGACTGAAGCTTTCTTT.

V gene TRBV27 combines with J gene TRBJ2-2; 12 bases are a match to TRBD2. The CDR3 runs 21 residues. The germline V gene has CDR1 MNHEY and CDR2 SMNVEV (reference sequence). With V trimmed by 3 bases and J by 0 bases, 14 bases remained unmatched. The CDR3 coding sequence is TGTGCCAGCAGTTTCCGTCAGAGACTAGCGGGAGAAACCGCGAACACCGGGGAGCTGTTTTTT. Translation: CASSFRQRLAGETANTGELFF.

This chain uses TRBV5-6 with TRBJ1-2, with D possibly matching TRBD1 (6 bases). V dropped 4 bases and J dropped 0 bases, with 16 bases sitting between them. The CDR3 totals 16 residues. Germline loops: CDR1 SGHDT, CDR2 YYEEEE. CDR3 nucleotide sequence: TGTGCCAGCAGCGACTTTAACAGGGCCCCTAACTATGGCTACACCTTC. This translates into CASSDFNRAPNYGYTF.

This rearrangement joins TRBV2 to TRBJ2-5, with D hard to call. This CDR3 has 13 amino acids. Per the germline V gene, CDR1 is SNHLY and CDR2 is FYNNEI. Trimming removed 6 bases from V and 1 base from J, with 9 bases in between. The CDR3 DNA reads as TGTGCCAGCAGGGCAGATATCCAAGAGACCCAGTACTTC. This sequence encodes CASRADIQETQYF.

The chain combines TRBV19 with TRBJ1-6; TRBD1 matches at 7 bases. This CDR3 spans 14 amino acids. In germline, CDR1 is LNHDA, CDR2 SQIVND (reference sequence). Losses at the gene ends were 6 bases for V and 7 bases for J; bases not matched to a gene: 6. CDR3 nucleotide sequence: TGTGCCAGTAGAGCAAGACAGGGAAATTCACCCCTCCACTTT. Translation gives CASRARQGNSPLHF.

About this clone: The same CDR3 can be traced to other DNA sequences in this sample. The CDR3 nucleotides are TGTGCCAGCAGCGCCGGGACAGGGACCTACAATGAGCAGTTCTTC. This encodes CASSAGTGTYNEQFF. The chain is built from TRBV9 and TRBJ2-1, with 9 bases matching TRBD1. V gave up 3 bases and J gave up 2 bases; unmatched junction bases: 3. Germline CDR1 is SGDLS and CDR2 is YYNGEE. The CDR3 totals 15 residues.